The 13 T cell receptor beta chains reported below all come from one sample, sequenced in a study of T-cell reconstitution after alpha-beta-depleted transplantation in children. Unique molecular identifiers were incorporated during preparation of the TCRbeta library. TCRdb re-called the PCR reads through MiXCR, storing one row per CDR3 protein. The data contain more than 200,000 distinct CDR3 sequences, approximately 9.9% of them singletons. Sample: PBMCs from the stem cell graft donor, taken from the stem cell graft. The source is a human donor who donated a stem cell graft to a child with SCID.

The sample holds many counts of this clonotype. The rearrangement joins TRBV7-2 to TRBJ2-1; 9 nucleotides agree with TRBD2. The CDR3 covers 18 residues. Trimming removed 0 bases from V and 4 bases from J; junction bases left unmatched: 10. Germline lookup yields CDR1 SGHTA and CDR2 FQGNSA. CDR3 sequence reads: CASSLAGRGLAGYNEQFF. As DNA, the CDR3 is TGTGCCAGCAGCTTAGCTGGACGGGGACTAGCTGGTTACAATGAGCAGTTCTTC.

This clonotype was picked up many times. The rearrangement joins TRBV5-1 to TRBJ2-7, with D uncertain. Per the germline V gene, CDR1 is SGHRS and CDR2 is YFSETQ. CDR3 length equals 14 residues. Trimming left V 0 bases short and J 1 base short, with 8 bases between. This chain's CDR3 is CASSLAEFSYEQYF. The CDR3 region has the DNA TGCGCCAGCAGCTTGGCCGAGTTTTCCTACGAGCAGTACTTC.

This clonotype was seen only a few times. The chain employs TRBV6-1 and TRBJ2-2; D gene ambiguous. V was trimmed by 6 bases and J by 3 bases, leaving 14 bases between them. The V gene's germline CDR1 is MNHNS and CDR2 SASEGT. The CDR3 extends over 15 amino acids. This CDR3 is CASRPPGLDTGELFF. The CDR3 DNA is TGTGCCAGCAGGCCCCCCGGGTTAGACACCGGGGAGCTGTTTTTT.

This clonotype was seen ten or more times. The chain employs TRBV5-1 and TRBJ1-2; D unclear. Trimming took off 0 bases at V and 4 bases at J, with 16 bases between the two ends. Germline V lookup: CDR1 SGHRS, CDR2 YFSETQ. The CDR3 runs to 16 residues. The chain's CDR3 is CASSLEGAGTSYGYTF. DNA of the CDR3: TGCGCCAGCAGCTTGGAGGGAGCGGGAACGAGCTATGGCTACACCTTC.

This clonotype was observed many times. The CDR3 coding sequence is TGCGCCAGCAGCACAGGTTCCGGACAGAACTACGAGCAGTACTTC. Its translation is CASSTGSGQNYEQYF. The chain couples TRBV5-1 to TRBJ2-7, with D possibly TRBD1 on 6 matching bases. Germline CDR1 and CDR2: SGHRS and YFSETQ. Trimming shortened V by 4 bases and J by 3 bases, and 17 bases separated the two germline ends. The CDR3 runs 15 residues.

This clonotype was seen many times. The chain carries TRBV6-1 and TRBJ2-7; D may be TRBD2 (6 bases). This CDR3 spans 16 amino acids. Trimming shortened V by 6 bases and J by 7 bases, and 25 bases separated the two germline ends. From germline, CDR1 is MNHNS and CDR2 SASEGT. Written as DNA, the CDR3 is TGTGCCAGCAGGTCCCTGCCGGCGGGATCCTACGAGGAGCAGTACTTC. This codes for CASRSLPAGSYEEQYF.

This chain joins TRBV20-1 and TRBJ2-7; D may be TRBD1 (6 bases). This CDR3 has 15 residues. The germline gives CDR1 DFQATT, CDR2 SNEGSKA (reference sequence). V shed 6 bases and J shed 3 bases, with 21 bases lying between them. CDR3 residues: CSAPKGTIGIYEQYF. The CDR3 nucleotides read TGCAGTGCGCCGAAAGGGACAATTGGGATCTACGAGCAGTACTTC.

There are many counts of this clonotype. The chain has TRBV3-1 and TRBJ1-3; D call uncertain. The ends were cut back, 4 bases at V and 0 bases at J, with 16 bases in the middle. The CDR3 consists of 17 residues. Looked up from germline, CDR1 is LGHDT and CDR2 is YNNKEL (reference sequence). CDR3 loop: CASSPLGLPSSGNTIYF. CDR3 bases: TGTGCCAGCAGCCCACTCGGACTGCCCAGCTCTGGAAACACCATATATTTT.

The gene calls are TRBV2 and TRBJ1-5; 7 bases line up with TRBD1. Losses at the gene ends were 4 bases for V and 0 bases for J; bases not matched to a gene: 6. Germline CDR1 and CDR2: SNHLY and FYNNEI. The CDR3 is 16 residues long. CDR3 residues: CASSGSGGYSNQPQHF. The CDR3 DNA follows: TGTGCCAGCAGTGGGTCAGGGGGATATAGCAATCAGCCCCAGCATTTT.

At least ten counts were recorded for this clonotype. The J gene is TRBJ1-5, the V gene TRBV6-5; no firm D call. Per germline, CDR1 MNHEY and CDR2 SVGAGI. The CDR3 contains 12 residues. V gave up 6 bases and J gave up 4 bases, with 7 bases separating them. CDR3 nucleotide sequence: TGTGCCAGCAGAGGTCCGAATCAGCCCCAGCATTTT. It yields the protein CASRGPNQPQHF.

This clonotype was found many times. The chain recombines TRBV5-1 with TRBJ1-1, with a weak D call TRBD1 (5 bases). V lost 4 bases and J 1 base, leaving 11 bases between the germline ends. Germline assignment: CDR1 SGHRS and CDR2 YFSETQ. This CDR3 spans 14 amino acids. The CDR3: CASSMGTANTEAFF. The CDR3 bases are TGCGCCAGCAGCATGGGGACGGCGAACACTGAAGCTTTCTTT.

The chain links TRBV20-1 to TRBJ2-1; D may be TRBD1 or TRBD2 (5 bases each). V was pared by 6 bases and J by 0 bases, with 18 bases between. The length of the CDR3 is 16 residues. Germline V CDR1 and CDR2: DFQATT, SNEGSKA (reference sequence). The CDR3 reads CSATGAQRSSYNEQFF. The CDR3 DNA follows: TGCAGTGCCACCGGGGCTCAGCGTAGCTCCTACAATGAGCAGTTCTTC.

This clonotype occurred many times. This chain uses TRBV7-2 with TRBJ2-5, with D uncertain. Between the trimmed V and J ends, which lost 5 bases and 0 bases, there was a span of 4 bases. The CDR3 has 12 amino acids. Germline-derived CDR1 and CDR2 are SGHTA and FQGNSA. CDR3 residues: CASSPDQETQYF. The DNA of the CDR3 is TGTGCCAGCAGCCCCGACCAAGAGACCCAGTACTTC.